This entry lists 23 T cell receptor beta chains sequenced from one sample in a study of blood T cell repertoires in COVID-19. The data were produced by immunoSEQ multiplex PCR, yet TCRdb's version contains in-frame clones alone and is incomplete. The sample records 200,000 to 250,000 clones, under 90% being singletons. The specimen was peripheral blood. These receptors came from an older man with acute or convalescent COVID-19.

CDR3 sequence (DNA): TGTGCCAGCTCACCCGGGAGTTCCTACGAGCAGTACTTC. Translating it yields CASSPGSSYEQYF. The chain employs TRBV18 and TRBJ2-7, with D perhaps matching TRBD2 (6 bases). The germline CDR1 and CDR2 sequences are KGHSH and LQKENI. V lost 3 bases to trimming and J lost 1 base, with 7 bases between them. The length of the CDR3 is 13 residues. The full variable domain, its missing parts supplied by reference TRBV18 and TRBJ2-7, is NAGVMQNPRHLVRRRGQEARLRCSPMKGHSHVYWYRQLPEEGLKFMVYLQKENIIDESGMPKERFSAEFPKEGPSILRIQQVVRGDSAAYFCASSPGSSYEQYFGPGTRLTVT.

This chain links TRBV9 with TRBJ1-1; the match to TRBD1 covers 10 bases. J was trimmed by 4 bases and V by 4 bases; bases with no gene match: 4. CDR1 and CDR2 from the germline V gene are SGDLS and YYNGEE. This CDR3 has 14 amino acids. CDR3 nucleotide sequence: TGTGCCAGCAGCACAGGACAGGGGGGCACTGAAGCTTTCTTT. Translating gives CASSTGQGGTEAFF.

The rearrangement uses TRBV28 and TRBJ2-1; 8 bases fit TRBD2. This CDR3 contains 15 residues. Germline V CDR1 and CDR2: MDHEN, SYDVKM. The J segment lost 5 bases and the V segment lost 6 bases, leaving 9 bases of the junction unmatched. The CDR3 sequence is CASRSGGAGDNEQFF. The CDR3, as DNA: TGTGCCAGCAGATCGGGGGGGGCTGGAGACAATGAGCAGTTCTTC.

The chain is built from TRBV29-1 and TRBJ2-4; 8 bases are shared with TRBD1. The CDR3 loop spans 13 amino acids. Germline CDR1 and CDR2: SQVTM and ANQGSEA. Trimming removed 3 bases from V and 7 bases from J; junction bases left unmatched: 5. Here the CDR3 reads CSVDQGAANIQYF. The CDR3 DNA is TGCAGCGTTGATCAGGGGGCGGCGAACATTCAGTACTTC.

This clone was observed a single time. This sequence joins TRBV6-4 and TRBJ1-6, with D perhaps TRBD1 (6 bases). The V and J ends lost 0 bases and 10 bases respectively, with 13 bases between them. This CDR3 is built from 15 residues. Germline CDR1 MRHNA, CDR2 SNTAGT. The DNA for the CDR3 is TGTGCCAGCAGTGACTCCTACAGGGACGGGTCACCCCTCCACTTT. Residues: CASSDSYRDGSPLHF.

CDR3 coding DNA: TGTGCCAGCAGTGAAGCGCTAGCGTGGGAGCAGTACGTC. Its translation: CASSEALAWEQYV. The rearrangement links TRBV6-1 to TRBJ2-7, with D possibly matching TRBD2 (6 bases). V was shortened by 0 bases and J by 7 bases, with 10 bases between the two germline ends. The CDR3 spans 13 residues. Germline-derived CDR1 and CDR2 are MNHNS and SASEGT.

This clone was observed a single time. V usage is TRBV18 and J usage is TRBJ1-2; the D gene is possibly TRBD1 (5 bases). The CDR3 is 15 amino acids. V was cut by 3 bases and J by 0 bases, with 11 bases left in between. Per the germline V gene, CDR1 is KGHSH and CDR2 is LQKENI. The CDR3 coding sequence is TGTGCCAGCTCACCCGGCAGGGCGGCTAACTATGGCTACACCTTC. This encodes CASSPGRAANYGYTF.

The V call is TRBV19, the J call TRBJ2-1; 7 positions match TRBD1. The CDR3 contains 12 residues. V dropped 6 bases and J dropped 10; count of bases not matched to a gene: 6. Germline assignment: CDR1 LNHDA and CDR2 SQIVND (reference sequence). The CDR3 is CASSYRGLEQFF. CDR3 nucleotides: TGTGCCAGTAGCTACAGGGGCCTAGAGCAGTTCTTC.

The V gene is TRBV7-9, the J gene TRBJ2-7; 11 positions agree with TRBD1. Germline loops: CDR1 SEHNR, CDR2 FQNEAQ (reference sequence). CDR3 length: 15 residues. V dropped 5 bases and J dropped 3; count of bases not matched to a gene: 6. CDR3 sequence: CASSGTGQGDYEQYF. The CDR3 DNA is TGTGCCAGCAGCGGCACGGGACAGGGGGACTACGAGCAGTACTTC.

The V gene is TRBV25-1, the J gene TRBJ2-4; possibly TRBD1 for D (5 bases). The germline V gene encodes CDR1 MGHDK and CDR2 SYGVNS. Trimming left V 6 bases short and J 3 bases short, with 15 bases between. The CDR3 totals 15 residues. This CDR3 is CASSSTTDIKNIQYF. Written as DNA, the CDR3 is TGTGCCAGCAGCTCAACGACAGATATCAAAAACATTCAGTACTTC.

This chain uses TRBV7-3 with TRBJ2-3, with 9 bases matching TRBD1. With V trimmed by 5 bases and J by 3 bases, 9 bases remained unmatched. The CDR3 totals 16 residues. Germline CDR1 SGHTA, CDR2 FQGTGA. The CDR3 here is CASSKTTDRGTDTQYF. The CDR3 DNA sequence: TGTGCCAGCAGCAAAACCACAGACAGGGGGACAGATACGCAGTATTTT.

This chain links TRBV6-5 with TRBJ2-3, with a possible D match to TRBD2 (6 bases). Trimming cost V 2 bases and J 1 base, with 10 bases left between them. Germline CDR1 MNHEY, CDR2 SVGAGI. This CDR3 contains 15 residues. Here the CDR3 reads CASSYGGLRTDTQYF. The CDR3 DNA follows: TGTGCCAGCAGTTACGGGGGACTCCGCACAGATACGCAGTATTTT.

This clone was seen more than once but under ten times. The chain links TRBV29-1 to TRBJ1-5; 8 bases map to TRBD1. The CDR3 runs to 14 residues. The V gene end was trimmed by 7 bases and the J gene end by 5 bases; junction bases not matched to a gene: 10. Germline lookup yields CDR1 SQVTM and CDR2 ANQGSEA. The CDR3 loop is CSADRGRGHQPQHF. The CDR3 bases are TGCAGCGCTGACAGGGGTCGAGGGCATCAGCCCCAGCATTTT.

The chain uses TRBV7-9 and TRBJ2-4, with D perhaps matching TRBD1 (7 bases). CDR1 and CDR2 from the germline V gene are SEHNR and FQNEAQ (reference sequence). This CDR3 has 17 residues. Between the trimmed V and J ends, which lost 5 bases and 1 base, there was a span of 18 bases. The CDR3 bases are TGTGCCAGCAGCCGAATGACAGGGAGGTTGGCCAAAAACATTCAGTACTTC. It translates to CASSRMTGRLAKNIQYF.

V and J are TRBV14 and TRBJ2-7; 10 nucleotides align to TRBD1. V shed 5 bases and J 2 bases; nucleotides not matched to a gene: 6. The CDR3 is 15 amino acids. Germline values: CDR1 SGHDN, CDR2 FVKESK. CDR3 nucleotides: TGTGCCAGCAGCACTACCGGGACAGGGGCCTACGAGCAGTACTTC. Translation gives CASSTTGTGAYEQYF.

This chain joins TRBV30 and TRBJ1-5; 7 nucleotides agree with TRBD1. Looked up from germline, CDR1 is GTSNPN and CDR2 is SVGIG (reference sequence). The trim removed 4 bases at V and 0 bases at J, leaving 15 bases unmatched. The CDR3 has 18 amino acids. CDR3: CAWTPGQPLLNSNQPQHF. The CDR3 region has the DNA TGTGCCTGGACCCCGGGACAGCCCCTTCTCAATAGCAATCAGCCCCAGCATTTT.

V is TRBV5-5 and J is TRBJ2-1; the match to TRBD1 covers 9 bases. The CDR3 loop spans 13 amino acids. Germline-derived CDR1 and CDR2 are SGHKS and YYEKEE (reference sequence). V dropped 1 base and J dropped 15; count of bases not matched to a gene: 8. CDR3 protein: CASSLYRGRVPFF. The CDR3 coding sequence is TGTGCCAGCAGCTTGTACAGGGGGCGCGTTCCGTTCTTC. Based on the CDR3 plus reference TRBV5-5 and TRBJ2-1, the full variable domain is DAGVTQSPTHLIKTRGQQVTLRCSPISGHKSVSWYQQVLGQGPQFIFQYYEKEERGRGNFPDRFSARQFPNYSSELNVNALLLGDSALYLCASSLYRGRVPFFGPGTRLTVL.

The V call is TRBV28, the J call TRBJ1-5; 7 nucleotides agree with TRBD1. V was clipped by 3 bases and J by 4 bases; unmatched bases: 12. Germline V CDR1 and CDR2: MDHEN, SYDVKM. The CDR3 spans 17 residues. This chain's CDR3 is CASSFPRGGTDNQPQHF. The CDR3 coding sequence is TGTGCCAGCAGTTTCCCCCGGGGGGGGACAGATAATCAGCCCCAGCATTTT.

CDR3 in amino acids: CASGTSGIQGTQYF. The CDR3 region has the DNA TGTGCCAGCGGGACTAGCGGGATTCAGGGTACGCAGTATTTT. The rearrangement links TRBV27 to TRBJ2-3; 13 nucleotides line up with TRBD2. Trimming at V came to 8 bases and at J to 8 bases, leaving 7 bases not matched to a gene. Germline V gene data show CDR1 as MNHEY and CDR2 as SMNVEV (reference sequence). The CDR3 sequence is 14 residues long.

The gene calls are TRBV14 and TRBJ2-5, with 10 bases that match TRBD2. Germline V lookup: CDR1 SGHDN, CDR2 FVKESK. The CDR3 runs to 17 residues. V lost 3 bases to trimming and J lost 5 bases; unmatched junction nucleotides: 12. Here the CDR3 DNA reads TGTGCCAGCAGCCATGGACTAGCGGCGGTCTTGCGGGAGACCCAGTACTTC. It specifies CASSHGLAAVLRETQYF.

There are a few counts of this clone. The V and J genes are TRBV6-6 and TRBJ2-1; 8 bases are shared with TRBD2. This CDR3 has 16 residues. Trimming cost V 6 bases and J 7 bases; bases outside gene matches: 14. Germline V lookup: CDR1 MNHNY, CDR2 SVGAGI (reference sequence). The CDR3 loop is CASSPYSGMLVNEQFF. The CDR3 nucleotides are TGTGCCAGCAGCCCATATAGCGGGATGCTGGTGAATGAGCAGTTCTTC.

This rearrangement joins TRBV14 to TRBJ2-7; the D is unclear. Germline-derived CDR1 and CDR2 are SGHDN and FVKESK. V was pared by 4 bases and J by 3 bases, with 10 bases between. The CDR3 has 13 amino acids. This chain's CDR3 is CASSRANLYEQYF. The CDR3, as DNA: TGTGCCAGCAGCCGGGCCAATCTCTACGAGCAGTACTTC. Based on the CDR3 plus reference TRBV14 and TRBJ2-7, the full variable domain is EAGVTQFPSHSVIEKGQTVTLRCDPISGHDNLYWYRRVMGKEIKFLLHFVKESKQDESGMPNNRFLAERTGGTYSTLKVQPAELEDSGVYFCASSRANLYEQYFGPGTRLTVT.

This chain uses TRBV6-5 with TRBJ2-1; D is possibly TRBD1 (5 bases). The germline V and J ends were trimmed by 6 bases and 7 bases, with 16 bases remaining between them. The CDR3 extends over 14 amino acids. Germline lookup yields CDR1 MNHEY and CDR2 SVGAGI. The CDR3 spells CASSRVSGWNEQFF. The CDR3 coding sequence is TGTGCCAGCAGCAGGGTCTCAGGTTGGAATGAGCAGTTCTTC.